This entry describes one TCR beta chain. The data belong to a study of blood T cell repertoires in COVID-19. Study context: From T cells, B-cell-depleted T cells, or PBMCs came the material, which was cDNA or gDNA.

Authors' data handling: Reference gene primers were amplified, and this amplification served to estimate nucleated cell counts. The repertoire was sequenced with immunoSEQ multiplex PCR; TCRdb's copy has only in-frame clones and lacks some. Clonal size and the V and J genes are those of that table, whereas D and trimming came from the DNA. The table lists fewer than 200,000 clones, around 84% of them singletons, with 7.5% to 8.5% in the top ten. V lost 10 bases and J 0 bases, leaving 12 bases between the germline ends. Germline V CDR1 and CDR2: MNHEY, SVGAGI. This CDR3 spans 13 amino acids. The chain couples TRBV6-5 to TRBJ1-1; a weak D match, TRBD1 (6 bases). Sequencing used peripheral blood. The receptor was isolated from a woman aged 55-75 years with COVID-19, enrolled during active disease. The CDR3 loop reads CATEDSLNTEAFF. The CDR3 region has the DNA TGTGCCACCGAGGACAGCCTGAACACTGAAGCTTTCTTT.